The T cell receptor beta chain under discussion was sequenced for a study of post-analysis software for immune sequencing data. For the study at large: Relapsing-remitting, secondary progressive and progressive-relapsing forms made up the multiple sclerosis disease courses. Findings and caveats of the study: Patients had higher frequencies than controls of about five TRBV segments, including TRBV5-6, TRBV5-1 and TRBV20-1.

V shed 7 bases and J 6 bases; nucleotides not matched to a gene: 7. The CDR3 runs to 14 residues. Germline CDR1 and CDR2: SNHLY and FYNNEI. cDNA libraries for TCR beta contained unique molecular identifiers. TCRdb called the PCR reads again in MiXCR, with one record for every CDR3 protein. There are around 500,000 distinct CDR3 sequences in the sample; 30% to 40% occur only once, and around 6% lies in the top ten. In the case of this clonotype: The antigen is undetermined.

This sequence was found in a girl aged 2 to 17 with multiple sclerosis. The sample comprised blood. The chain is built from TRBV2 and TRBJ2-1, with 9 bases lining up with TRBD1. The DNA of the CDR3 is TGTGCCAGCAAAACCGGGACAGGGCCCAATGAGCAGTTCTTC. Protein: CASKTGTGPNEQFF.